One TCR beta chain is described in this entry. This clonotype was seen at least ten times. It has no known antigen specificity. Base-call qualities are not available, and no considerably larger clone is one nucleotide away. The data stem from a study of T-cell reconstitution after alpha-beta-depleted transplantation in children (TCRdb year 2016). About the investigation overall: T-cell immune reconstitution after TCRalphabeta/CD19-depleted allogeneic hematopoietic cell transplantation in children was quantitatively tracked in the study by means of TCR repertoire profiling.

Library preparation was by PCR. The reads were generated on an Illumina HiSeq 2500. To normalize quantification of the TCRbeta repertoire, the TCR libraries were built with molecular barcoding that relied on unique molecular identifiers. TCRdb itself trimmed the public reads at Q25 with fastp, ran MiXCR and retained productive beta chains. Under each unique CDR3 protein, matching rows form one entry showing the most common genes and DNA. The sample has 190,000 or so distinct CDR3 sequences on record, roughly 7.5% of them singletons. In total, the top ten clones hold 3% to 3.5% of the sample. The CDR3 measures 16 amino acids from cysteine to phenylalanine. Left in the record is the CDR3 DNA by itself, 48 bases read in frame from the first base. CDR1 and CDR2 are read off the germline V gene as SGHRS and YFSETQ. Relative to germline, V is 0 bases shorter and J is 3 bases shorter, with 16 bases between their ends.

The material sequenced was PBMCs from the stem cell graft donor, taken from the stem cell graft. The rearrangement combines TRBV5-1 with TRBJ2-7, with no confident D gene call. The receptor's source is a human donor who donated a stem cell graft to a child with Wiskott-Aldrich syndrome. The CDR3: CASSLVSGRNLYEQYF. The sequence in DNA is TGCGCCAGCAGCTTGGTCTCGGGCAGGAACCTCTACGAGCAGTACTTC.